This T cell receptor (beta chain) was sequenced in a study of patients and donors after allogeneic stem cell transplantation. TCRdb re-derived calls from the RT-PCR reads in MiXCR, one entry per CDR3 protein. There are 200,000 to 250,000 distinct CDR3 sequences in the sample; about 38% occur only once, and 11% lies in the top ten. The sequenced sample consisted of blood, either unsorted or a sorted T cell fraction (not recorded which). This TCR was recovered from a human donor who was either an allogeneic HSCT recipient or a stem cell or donor lymphocyte infusion donor (not recorded which). It is not recorded whose cells these are; they may come from a transplant donor.

The CDR3 reads CASSTPGQGGTYNSPLHF. CDR3 coding DNA: TGTGCCAGCAGTACCCCGGGACAGGGTGGGACCTATAATTCACCCCTCCACTTT. The chain carries TRBV2 and TRBJ1-6; 9 bases match TRBD1. Germline CDR1 SNHLY, CDR2 FYNNEI. V was clipped by 5 bases and J by 2 bases; unmatched bases: 10. This CDR3 is 18 amino acids long.